This T cell receptor (beta chain) was sequenced for a study of early T cells in non-severe SARS-CoV-2 infection. Study-level background: Chains were not paired, and sequencing was done on bulk RNA from unsorted whole blood. General study findings and limits: VDJdb matches were skewed toward anti-spike CD8 T cell responses.

Individual cDNA molecules received unique molecular identifiers. TCRdb itself ran the 5' RACE reads through MiXCR, one entry per CDR3 protein. The sample lists tens of thousands of distinct CDR3 sequences, more than 4% occurring once. At least ten counts were recorded for this clonotype. Its specificity is not known. What was sequenced was whole blood. This clonotype was obtained from an adult who was a healthcare worker with PCR-confirmed SARS-CoV-2 infection or an uninfected control (not recorded which).

DNA of the CDR3: TGCGCCAGCAGCTTGACTAGCGGGGGGCAAGATACGCAGTATTTT. Protein sequence: CASSLTSGGQDTQYF. The chain joins TRBV5-1 to TRBJ2-3, with TRBD2 matching 12 bases. From germline, CDR1 is SGHRS and CDR2 YFSETQ. The CDR3 contains 15 residues. The junction had 2 bases not matched to a gene; V was cut back by 1 base and J by 5 bases. Drawing the rest from reference TRBV5-1 and TRBJ2-3, the complete variable domain is KAGVTQTPRYLIKTRGQQVTLSCSPISGHRSVSWYQQTPGQGLQFLFEYFSETQRNKGNFPGRFSGRQFSNSRSEMNVSTLELGDSALYLCASSLTSGGQDTQYFGPGTRLTVL.